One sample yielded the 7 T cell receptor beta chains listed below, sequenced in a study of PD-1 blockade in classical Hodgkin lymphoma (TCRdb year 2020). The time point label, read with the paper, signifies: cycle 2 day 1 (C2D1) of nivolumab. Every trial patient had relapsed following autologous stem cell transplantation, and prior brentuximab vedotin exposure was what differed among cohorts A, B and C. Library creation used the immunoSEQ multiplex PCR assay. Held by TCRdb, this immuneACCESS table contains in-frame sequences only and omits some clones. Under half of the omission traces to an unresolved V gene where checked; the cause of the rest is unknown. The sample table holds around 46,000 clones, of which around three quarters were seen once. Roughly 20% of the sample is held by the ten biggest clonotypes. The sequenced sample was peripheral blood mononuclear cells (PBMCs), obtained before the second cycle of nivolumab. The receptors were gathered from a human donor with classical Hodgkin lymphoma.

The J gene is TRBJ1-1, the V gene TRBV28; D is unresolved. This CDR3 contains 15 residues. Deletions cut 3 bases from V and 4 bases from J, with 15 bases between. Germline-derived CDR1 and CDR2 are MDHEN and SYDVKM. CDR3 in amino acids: CASSLSRVWGTEAFF. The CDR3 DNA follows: TGTGCCAGCAGTTTGTCCCGGGTATGGGGCACTGAAGCTTTCTTT.

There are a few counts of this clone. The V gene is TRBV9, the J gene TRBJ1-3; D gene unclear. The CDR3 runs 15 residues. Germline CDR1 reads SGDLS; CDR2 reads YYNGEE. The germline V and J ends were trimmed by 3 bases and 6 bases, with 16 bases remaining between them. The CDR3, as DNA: TGTGCCAGCAGCGCTCGGAGTTCTTCGGAAAACACCATATATTTT. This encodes CASSARSSSENTIYF.

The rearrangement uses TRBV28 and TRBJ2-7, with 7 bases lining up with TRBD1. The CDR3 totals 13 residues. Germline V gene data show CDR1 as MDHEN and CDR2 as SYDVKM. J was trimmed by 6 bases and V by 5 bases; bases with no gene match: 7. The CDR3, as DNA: TGTGCCAGCAGTCCCGAGACAGGGTTCGAGCAGTACTTC. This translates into CASSPETGFEQYF.

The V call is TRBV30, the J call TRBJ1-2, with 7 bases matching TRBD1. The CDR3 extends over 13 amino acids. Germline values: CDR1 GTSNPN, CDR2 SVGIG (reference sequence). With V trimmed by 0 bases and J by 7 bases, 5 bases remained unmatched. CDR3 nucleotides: TGTGCCTGGAGTGTACGAACAGGGGTTGGCTACACCTTC. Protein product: CAWSVRTGVGYTF.

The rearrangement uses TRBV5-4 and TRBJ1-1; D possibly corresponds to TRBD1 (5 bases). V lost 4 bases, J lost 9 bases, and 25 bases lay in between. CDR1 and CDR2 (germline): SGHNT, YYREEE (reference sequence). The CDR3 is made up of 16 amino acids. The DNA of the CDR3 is TGTGCCAGCAGCCTTGGTCAGGGAGTCGGGGAAATTAAAGCTTTCTTT. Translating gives CASSLGQGVGEIKAFF. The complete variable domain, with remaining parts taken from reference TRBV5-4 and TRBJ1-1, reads ETGVTQSPTHLIKTRGQQVTLRCSSQSGHNTVSWYQQALGQGPQFIFQYYREEENGRGNFPPRFSGLQFPNYSSELNVNALELDDSALYLCASSLGQGVGEIKAFFGQGTRLTVV.

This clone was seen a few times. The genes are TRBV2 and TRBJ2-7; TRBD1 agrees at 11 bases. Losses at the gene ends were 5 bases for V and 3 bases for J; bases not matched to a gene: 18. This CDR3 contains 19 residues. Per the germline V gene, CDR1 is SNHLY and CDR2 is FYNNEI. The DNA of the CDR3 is TGTGCCAGCAGTAAAGGACAGGGGGCGGGAGCGGGCCTGATCTACGAGCAGTACTTC. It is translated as CASSKGQGAGAGLIYEQYF.

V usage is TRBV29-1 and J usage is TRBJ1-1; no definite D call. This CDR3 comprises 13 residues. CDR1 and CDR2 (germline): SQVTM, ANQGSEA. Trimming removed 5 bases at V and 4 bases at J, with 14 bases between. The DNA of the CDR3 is TGCAGCGTTCTTGGCCTCGGCGGCACTGAAGCTTTCTTT. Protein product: CSVLGLGGTEAFF.